This T cell receptor (beta chain) was observed in a study of blood T cell repertoires in COVID-19. Overall study context: PBMCs, B-cell-depleted T cells, or T cells were the source of the cDNA or gDNA that made up the material.

Trimming took 3 bases from V and 1 from J, leaving 3 bases between them. Germline assignment: CDR1 ENHRY and CDR2 SYGVKD. CDR3 length equals 12 residues. As handled by the study authors: Scientists estimated how many nucleated cells there were by amplifying reference gene primers. Only in-frame clones appear in the TCRdb table, and some are missing; sequencing was by immunoSEQ multiplex PCR. V, J and clone size derive from that table, while D and trimming were established from the DNA sequence. This sample yields 50,000 to 75,000 clones, of which roughly 87% are seen a single time; roughly 5% belongs to the top ten.

V is TRBV10-3 and J is TRBJ1-1; D is ambiguous. This TCR was recovered from a man at least 80 years old in a cohort sampled during active COVID-19. The sample taken for sequencing was peripheral blood. The CDR3 coding sequence is TGTGCCATCAGTGACCAGAACACTGAAGCTTTCTTT. It encodes CAISDQNTEAFF.